The 24 T cell receptor beta chains below were found in one sample sequenced in a study of siplizumab effects on memory and regulatory T cells. Assay used: immunoSEQ multiplex PCR; TCRdb lists only in-frame clones, some missing. The sample shows about 100,000 clones, 91% of them seen only once. The sample comprised CD4+ T cells sorted from blood. All receptors derive from a human donor in good health.

The chain recombines TRBV5-6 with TRBJ1-6; D unclear. The germline CDR1 and CDR2 sequences are SGHDT and YYEEEE. V shed 2 bases and J shed 12 bases, with 18 bases lying between them. The CDR3 covers 15 residues. For the CDR3, the DNA is TGTGCCAGCAGCTTTGGACTGACTTCCGAGATACCCCTCCACTTT. It yields the protein CASSFGLTSEIPLHF.

This chain joins TRBV7-3 and TRBJ1-1; tentative D call: TRBD1 (5 bases). V shed 6 bases and J shed 8 bases, with 19 bases lying between them. Germline values: CDR1 SGHTA, CDR2 FQGTGA. This CDR3 spans 14 amino acids. The CDR3 coding sequence is TGTGCCAGCAGGGACGCGAGCGGGGGTCCAGAAGCTTTCTTT. Its translation is CASRDASGGPEAFF.

V usage is TRBV2 and J usage is TRBJ1-4; D gene uncertain. The germline V gene encodes CDR1 SNHLY and CDR2 FYNNEI. The CDR3 has 14 amino acids. Trimming stripped 6 bases from V and 8 bases from J, with 16 bases between. The CDR3 region is CASRWMVSGEKLFF. The CDR3 nucleotides read TGTGCCAGCAGATGGATGGTTTCCGGAGAAAAACTGTTTTTT.

Regarding this clone: At one boundary the junction diverges from the germline segment, which might be a read error. The rearrangement joins TRBV4-3 to TRBJ2-5; 7 bases align to TRBD1. This CDR3 comprises 13 residues. Looked up from germline, CDR1 is LGHNA and CDR2 is YSLEER. CDR3 region: CASSQVTGAARHF. CDR3 nucleotide sequence: TGCGCCAGCAGCCAAGTCACAGGGGCCGCAAGGCACTTC.

The V and J genes are TRBV7-8 and TRBJ1-1; 7 bases match TRBD1. The CDR3 is made up of 14 amino acids. V shed 5 bases, J shed 3 bases, and the junction held 6 bases outside the gene matches. Germline CDR1 and CDR2: SGHVS and FQNEAQ. Here the CDR3 reads CASSERQGYTEAFF. The CDR3 DNA is TGTGCCAGCAGCGAACGACAGGGCTACACTGAAGCTTTCTTT.

This sequence joins TRBV11-2 and TRBJ1-5; a weak D match, TRBD1 (5 bases). Germline V lookup: CDR1 SGHAT, CDR2 FQNNGV. Between the trimmed V and J ends, which lost 5 bases and 6 bases, there was a span of 14 bases. The CDR3 contains 14 residues. CDR3 DNA sequence: TGTGCCAGCAGCCCGGGGGGGGTGCCTCAGCCCCAGCATTTT. The encoded protein is CASSPGGVPQPQHF.

The chain recombines TRBV11-3 with TRBJ2-3; 13 positions match TRBD2. The J segment lost 3 bases and the V segment lost 0 bases, leaving 0 bases of the junction unmatched. The CDR3 loop spans 16 amino acids. Germline V gene sequence: CDR1 SGHNT, CDR2 YENEEA. In DNA form, the CDR3 reads TGTGCCAGCAGCTTAGAGACTAGCGGGGGGACAGATACGCAGTATTTT. As protein: CASSLETSGGTDTQYF.

In this sample, this clone turned up once. This rearrangement joins TRBV13 to TRBJ1-2; possibly TRBD1 for D (5 bases). The CDR3 totals 12 residues. The germline CDR1 and CDR2 sequences are PRHDT and FYEKMQ (reference sequence). With 10 bases removed from V and 7 bases from J, the gap between germline ends came to 16 bases. The CDR3 DNA sequence: TGTGCCACTCCCACCGGGGGACGTGGCTACACCTTC. Protein product: CATPTGGRGYTF.

The genes are TRBV5-4 and TRBJ1-3; TRBD1 might be the D (5 bases). The CDR3 has 16 amino acids. Germline V gene data show CDR1 as SGHNT and CDR2 as YYREEE (reference sequence). V dropped 5 bases and J dropped 0 bases, with 15 bases sitting between them. Here the CDR3 reads CASRTQGTDSGNTIYF. The DNA of the CDR3 is TGTGCCAGCAGAACGCAAGGGACGGACTCTGGAAACACCATATATTTT. The full variable domain, its missing parts supplied by reference TRBV5-4 and TRBJ1-3, is ETGVTQSPTHLIKTRGQQVTLRCSSQSGHNTVSWYQQALGQGPQFIFQYYREEENGRGNFPPRFSGLQFPNYSSELNVNALELDDSALYLCASRTQGTDSGNTIYFGEGSWLTVV.

This clone was seen just once. This rearrangement joins TRBV18 to TRBJ2-2; D possibly matches TRBD1 or TRBD2 (5 bases each). The V gene lost 2 bases and the J gene lost 0 bases, with 10 bases spanning the gap. Germline-derived CDR1 and CDR2 are KGHSH and LQKENI. This CDR3 has 16 amino acids. CDR3 nucleotide sequence: TGTGCCAGCTCACCAAGAGGGGCCGCGAACACCGGGGAGCTGTTTTTT. This encodes CASSPRGAANTGELFF.

The rearrangement joins TRBV6-5 to TRBJ2-2; maybe TRBD2 (6 bases). Trimming removed 6 bases at V and 4 bases at J, with 15 bases between. Germline V gene data show CDR1 as MNHEY and CDR2 as SVGAGI. CDR3 length: 15 amino acids. The CDR3 sequence is CASSPLGEATGELFF. In DNA, the CDR3 is TGTGCCAGCAGCCCCCTTGGGGAGGCCACCGGGGAGCTGTTTTTT.

The gene calls are TRBV29-1 and TRBJ2-7, with 10 bases fitting TRBD2. The CDR3 is made up of 14 amino acids. Germline CDR1 SQVTM, CDR2 ANQGSEA. V was pared by 4 bases and J by 5 bases, with 8 bases of the junction left unmatched. CDR3 loop: CSVGFSGGFHEQYF. The DNA for the CDR3 is TGCAGCGTTGGGTTTAGCGGGGGGTTCCACGAGCAGTACTTC.

CDR3 sequence reads: CASSLGTLILNTGELFF. Written as DNA, the CDR3 is TGCGCCAGCAGCTTGGGGACCCTTATCTTGAACACCGGGGAGCTGTTTTTT. V gene TRBV5-1 combines with J gene TRBJ2-2; D is uncertain. Germline loops: CDR1 SGHRS, CDR2 YFSETQ. Trimming pared 0 bases from V and 1 base from J, leaving 13 bases between. The CDR3 consists of 17 residues.

This chain uses TRBV6-5 with TRBJ2-3; 8 bases match TRBD2. The junction had 5 bases not matched to a gene; V was cut back by 7 bases and J by 2 bases. The CDR3 is made up of 14 amino acids. Germline-derived CDR1 and CDR2 are MNHEY and SVGAGI. The CDR3 DNA sequence: TGTGCCAGCAAGCGGGGGAGTATCACAGATACGCAGTATTTT. Translation gives CASKRGSITDTQYF.

The chain recombines TRBV7-2 with TRBJ1-2; 7 bases line up with TRBD1. Germline CDR1 is SGHTA and CDR2 is FQGNSA. CDR3 length equals 13 residues. The J segment lost 4 bases and the V segment lost 4 bases, leaving 3 bases of the junction unmatched. CDR3 loop: CASSWTGAYGYTF. The CDR3 DNA reads as TGTGCCAGCAGCTGGACAGGTGCCTATGGCTACACCTTC.

This chain links TRBV5-1 with TRBJ2-5; unclear D gene. The germline gives CDR1 SGHRS, CDR2 YFSETQ. The CDR3 is made up of 13 amino acids. The ends were cut back, 0 bases at V and 5 bases at J, with 8 bases in the middle. The CDR3 DNA follows: TGCGCCAGCAGCTTGGAAGAAATTGAGACCCAGTACTTC. Translated: CASSLEEIETQYF.

The chain has TRBV18 and TRBJ1-4, with 7 bases that match TRBD1. V lost 3 bases and J lost 9; bases outside the gene matches: 10. Germline V gene lookup returns CDR1 KGHSH and CDR2 LQKENI. This CDR3 has 15 amino acids. CDR3 region: CASSPELGTAKKLFF. The CDR3 coding sequence is TGTGCCAGCTCACCCGAACTTGGGACAGCAAAAAAACTGTTTTTT.

In this sample, this clone turned up once. This chain uses TRBV7-9 with TRBJ1-2; TRBD1 agrees at 7 bases. The CDR3 runs to 16 residues. CDR1 and CDR2 (germline): SEHNR, FQNEAQ (reference sequence). The trim removed 3 bases at V and 1 base at J, leaving 8 bases unmatched. In nucleotides, the CDR3 is TGTGCCAGCAGCTTTGGTCAGGGGGAGGTTAACTATGGCTACACCTTC. Amino acid sequence: CASSFGQGEVNYGYTF.

The chain couples TRBV5-1 to TRBJ1-2, with D unclear. This CDR3 is built from 13 residues. V dropped 3 bases and J dropped 0 bases, with 6 bases sitting between them. The germline V gene encodes CDR1 SGHRS and CDR2 YFSETQ. CDR3 DNA sequence: TGCGCCAGCAGCTCTCAAGCTAACTATGGCTACACCTTC. Translating it yields CASSSQANYGYTF.

This chain connects TRBV10-3 to TRBJ2-7; 7 bases align to TRBD1. Trimming took 5 bases from V and 1 from J; bases not matched to a gene: 5. The CDR3 totals 14 residues. Germline V CDR1 and CDR2: ENHRY, SYGVKD. The CDR3 sequence: CAISRTGGSYEQYF. Written as DNA, the CDR3 is TGTGCCATCAGTCGGACAGGTGGGTCCTACGAGCAGTACTTC.

V is TRBV7-3 and J is TRBJ2-2; tentatively, D is TRBD1 or TRBD2 (5 bases each). Germline CDR1 is SGHTA and CDR2 is FQGTGA. V lost 2 bases to trimming and J lost 2 bases, with 9 bases between them. The CDR3 runs 15 residues. CDR3: CASSLDGGNTGELFF. CDR3 nucleotides: TGTGCCAGCAGCTTAGATGGGGGAAACACCGGGGAGCTGTTTTTT.

This chain uses TRBV10-3 with TRBJ1-2, with TRBD1 identical over 11 bases. This CDR3 is built from 15 residues. Trimming at V came to 5 bases and at J to 4 bases, leaving 6 bases not matched to a gene. Germline V lookup: CDR1 ENHRY, CDR2 SYGVKD. In DNA form, the CDR3 reads TGTGCCATCAGTCAAGGGACAGGGGGAGTCTATGGCTACACCTTC. It yields the protein CAISQGTGGVYGYTF.

The chain combines TRBV9 with TRBJ1-1; 7 bases are a match to TRBD1. Looked up from germline, CDR1 is SGDLS and CDR2 is YYNGEE. CDR3 size: 14 residues. The trim removed 4 bases at V and 8 bases at J, leaving 11 bases unmatched. CDR3 loop: CASSTSEHRGEAFF. The DNA for the CDR3 is TGTGCCAGCAGCACCAGCGAACACAGGGGAGAAGCTTTCTTT.

The chain links TRBV19 to TRBJ1-1; 7 nucleotides align to TRBD1. Germline V CDR1 and CDR2: LNHDA, SQIVND (reference sequence). This CDR3 comprises 16 residues. Trimming cost V 4 bases and J 0 bases; bases outside gene matches: 8. The CDR3 is CASSTGQRPMNTEAFF. The CDR3 DNA follows: TGTGCCAGTAGTACGGGACAGCGCCCTATGAACACTGAAGCTTTCTTT.